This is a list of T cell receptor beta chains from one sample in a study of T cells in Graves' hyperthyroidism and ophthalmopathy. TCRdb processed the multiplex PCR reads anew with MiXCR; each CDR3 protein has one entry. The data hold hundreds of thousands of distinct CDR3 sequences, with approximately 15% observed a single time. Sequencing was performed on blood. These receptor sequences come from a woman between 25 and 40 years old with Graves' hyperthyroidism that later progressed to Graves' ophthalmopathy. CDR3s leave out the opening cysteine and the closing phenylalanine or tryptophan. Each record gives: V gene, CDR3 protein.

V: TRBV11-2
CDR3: ASSTRENTEAF

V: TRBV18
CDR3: ASSPGEGYEQY

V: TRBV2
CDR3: ASSEALGAGVKLF

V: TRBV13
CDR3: ASSRSPDRSTYEQY

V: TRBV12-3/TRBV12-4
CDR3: ASINGTPSGEQY

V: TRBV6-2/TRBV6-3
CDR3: ASSYSRTGGTEAF

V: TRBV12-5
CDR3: ASGLVFSSAPYGYT

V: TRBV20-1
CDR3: SALEREWGTQY

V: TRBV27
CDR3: ASSLSTPGQTLTGELF

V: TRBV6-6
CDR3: ASSYASSYNEQF

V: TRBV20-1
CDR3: SARDFRVYSYGYT

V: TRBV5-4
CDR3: ASTPSRNSYEQY

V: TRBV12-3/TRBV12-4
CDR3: ASSPPGNEQF

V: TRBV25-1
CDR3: ATDRGYEQY

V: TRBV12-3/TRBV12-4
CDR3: ASRDNRISALSYEQY

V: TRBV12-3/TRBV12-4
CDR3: ASSSARDYSPLH

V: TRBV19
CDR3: ASSQQGAKTQY

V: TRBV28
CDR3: ASLKNTEAF

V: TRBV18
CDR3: ASSPGHREAGANVLT

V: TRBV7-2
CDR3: ASSPFYGGQVAGANVLT

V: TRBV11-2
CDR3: ASSSWTSGTTDTQY

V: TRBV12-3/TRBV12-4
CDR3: ASSFTSGTTDTQY

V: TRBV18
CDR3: ASSPSRLGTGPDTQY

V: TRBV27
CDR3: ASSSRGNEKLF

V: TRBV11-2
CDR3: ASRSDAGTGELF

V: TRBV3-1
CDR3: ASSQEGDGYYPADTQY

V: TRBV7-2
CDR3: ASYTGNYGYT

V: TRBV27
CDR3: ASSFQGTGGDEQF

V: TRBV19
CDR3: ASNDPRGNSYEQY

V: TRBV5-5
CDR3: ASSQRLAGAADTQY

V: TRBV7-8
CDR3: ASSSSGTANQPQH